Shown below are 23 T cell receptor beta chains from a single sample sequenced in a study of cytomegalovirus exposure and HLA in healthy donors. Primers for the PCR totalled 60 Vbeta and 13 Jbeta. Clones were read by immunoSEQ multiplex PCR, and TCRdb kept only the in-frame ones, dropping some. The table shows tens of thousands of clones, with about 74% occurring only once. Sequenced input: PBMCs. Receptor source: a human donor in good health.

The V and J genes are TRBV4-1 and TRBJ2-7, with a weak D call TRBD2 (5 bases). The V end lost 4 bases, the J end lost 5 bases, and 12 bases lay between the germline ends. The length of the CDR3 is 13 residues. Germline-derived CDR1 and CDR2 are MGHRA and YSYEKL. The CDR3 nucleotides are TGCGCCAGCAGCCGAGGGAGTACGGACGAGCAGTACTTC. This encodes CASSRGSTDEQYF.

CDR3: CASSEGQPYGYTF. The DNA of the CDR3 is TGTGCCAGCAGTGAGGGACAGCCCTATGGCTACACCTTC. This chain connects TRBV6-6 to TRBJ1-2; 7 positions match TRBD1. CDR3 length: 13 residues. The V gene end was trimmed by 5 bases and the J gene end by 4 bases; junction bases not matched to a gene: 4. Germline V gene sequence: CDR1 MNHNY, CDR2 SVGAGI (reference sequence).

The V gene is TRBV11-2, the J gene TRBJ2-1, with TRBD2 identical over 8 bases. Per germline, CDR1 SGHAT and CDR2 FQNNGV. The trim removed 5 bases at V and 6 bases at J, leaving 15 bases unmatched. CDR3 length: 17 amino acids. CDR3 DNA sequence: TGTGCCAGCAGCACCCGTGGTAGCGGGATTCACGGCAATGAGCAGTTCTTC. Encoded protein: CASSTRGSGIHGNEQFF.

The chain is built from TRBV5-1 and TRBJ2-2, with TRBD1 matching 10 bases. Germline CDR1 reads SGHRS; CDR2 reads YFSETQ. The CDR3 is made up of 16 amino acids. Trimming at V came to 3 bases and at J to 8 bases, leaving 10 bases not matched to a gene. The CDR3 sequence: CASSYPATGGPGELFF. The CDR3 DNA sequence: TGCGCCAGCAGCTACCCCGCGACAGGGGGCCCGGGGGAGCTGTTTTTT.

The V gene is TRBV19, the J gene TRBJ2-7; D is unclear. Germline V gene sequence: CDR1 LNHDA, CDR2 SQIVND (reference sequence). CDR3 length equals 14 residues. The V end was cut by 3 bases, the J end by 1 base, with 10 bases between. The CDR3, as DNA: TGTGCCAGTAGTATTAGTCTGAAGTCCTACGAGCAGTACTTC. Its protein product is CASSISLKSYEQYF. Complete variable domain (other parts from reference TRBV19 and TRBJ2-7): DGGITQSPKYLFRKEGQNVTLSCEQNLNHDAMYWYRQDPGQGLRLIYYSQIVNDFQKGDIAEGYSVSREKKESFPLTVTSAQKNPTAFYLCASSISLKSYEQYFGPGTRLTVT.

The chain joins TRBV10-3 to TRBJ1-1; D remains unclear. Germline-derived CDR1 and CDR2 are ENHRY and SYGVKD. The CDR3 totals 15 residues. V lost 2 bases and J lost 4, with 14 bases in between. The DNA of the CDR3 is TGTGCCATCAGTGAGAAGGGAGGGAGGGCCACTGAAGCTTTCTTT. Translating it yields CAISEKGGRATEAFF.

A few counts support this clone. In DNA form, the CDR3 reads TGCGCCAGCAGCTTGGGGGGGCACAATGAGCAGTTCTTC. Its translation: CASSLGGHNEQFF. V gene TRBV5-1 combines with J gene TRBJ2-1, with D possibly TRBD1 on 6 matching bases. The length of the CDR3 is 13 residues. The V gene's germline CDR1 is SGHRS and CDR2 YFSETQ. V was clipped by 0 bases and J by 5 bases, with 6 bases between them.

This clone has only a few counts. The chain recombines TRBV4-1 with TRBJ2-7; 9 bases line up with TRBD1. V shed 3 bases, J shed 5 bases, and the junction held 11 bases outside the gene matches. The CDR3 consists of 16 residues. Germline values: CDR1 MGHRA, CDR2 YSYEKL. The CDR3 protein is CASSHLGQGISHEQYF. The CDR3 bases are TGCGCCAGCAGCCACCTAGGACAGGGGATTTCCCACGAGCAGTACTTC.

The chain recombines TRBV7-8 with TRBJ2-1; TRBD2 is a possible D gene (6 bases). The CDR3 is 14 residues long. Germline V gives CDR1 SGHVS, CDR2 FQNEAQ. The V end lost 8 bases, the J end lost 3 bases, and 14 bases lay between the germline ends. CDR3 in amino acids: CASLDGTYYNEQFF. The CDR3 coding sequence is TGTGCCAGCTTGGACGGGACTTACTACAATGAGCAGTTCTTC.

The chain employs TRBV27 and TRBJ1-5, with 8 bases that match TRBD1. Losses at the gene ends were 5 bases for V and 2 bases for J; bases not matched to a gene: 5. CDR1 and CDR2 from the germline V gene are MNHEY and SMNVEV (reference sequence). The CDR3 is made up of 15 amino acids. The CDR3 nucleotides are TGTGCCAGCAGTCCCGGGACAGGAGGCAATCAGCCCCAGCATTTT. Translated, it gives CASSPGTGGNQPQHF.

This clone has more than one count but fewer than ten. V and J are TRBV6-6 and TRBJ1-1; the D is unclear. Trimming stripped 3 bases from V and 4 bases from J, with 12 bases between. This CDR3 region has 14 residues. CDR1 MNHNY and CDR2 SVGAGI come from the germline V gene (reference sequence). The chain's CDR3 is CASSYDGSRTEAFF. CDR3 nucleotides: TGTGCCAGCAGTTATGACGGGAGTCGCACTGAAGCTTTCTTT.

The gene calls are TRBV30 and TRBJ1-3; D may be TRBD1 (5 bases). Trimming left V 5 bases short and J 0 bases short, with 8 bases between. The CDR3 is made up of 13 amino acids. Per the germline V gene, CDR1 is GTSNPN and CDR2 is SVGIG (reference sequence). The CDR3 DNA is TGTGCCTGGCCCGACAGCTCTGGAAACACCATATATTTT. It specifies CAWPDSSGNTIYF.

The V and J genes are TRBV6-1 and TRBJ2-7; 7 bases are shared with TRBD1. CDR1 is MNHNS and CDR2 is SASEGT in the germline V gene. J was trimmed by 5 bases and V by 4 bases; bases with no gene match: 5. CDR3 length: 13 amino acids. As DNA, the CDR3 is TGTGCCAGCAGTGGACAGGGTAGGGACGAGCAGTACTTC. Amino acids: CASSGQGRDEQYF.

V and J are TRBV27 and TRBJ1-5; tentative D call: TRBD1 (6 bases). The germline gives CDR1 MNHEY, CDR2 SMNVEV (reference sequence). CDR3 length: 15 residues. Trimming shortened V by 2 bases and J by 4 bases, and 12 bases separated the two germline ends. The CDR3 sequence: CASSLGNRVNQPQHF. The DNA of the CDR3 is TGTGCCAGCAGTTTAGGAAACAGGGTGAATCAGCCCCAGCATTTT.

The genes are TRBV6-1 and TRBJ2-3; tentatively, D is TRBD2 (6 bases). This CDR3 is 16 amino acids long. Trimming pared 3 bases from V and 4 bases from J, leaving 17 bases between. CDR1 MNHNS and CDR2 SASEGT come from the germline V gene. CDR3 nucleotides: TGTGCCAGCAGTGACTGGCTCGCGGGAAGACCAGATACGCAGTATTTT. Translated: CASSDWLAGRPDTQYF.

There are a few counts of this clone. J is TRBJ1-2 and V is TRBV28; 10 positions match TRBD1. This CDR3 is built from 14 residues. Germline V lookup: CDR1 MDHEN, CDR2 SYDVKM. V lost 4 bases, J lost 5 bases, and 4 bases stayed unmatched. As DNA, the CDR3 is TGTGCCAGCAGTTCCGGGACAGGGGTGTATGGCTACACCTTC. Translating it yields CASSSGTGVYGYTF.

The CDR3 DNA sequence: TGTGCCTGGAGTGTACATTCTGGAAACACCATATATTTT. Translated, it gives CAWSVHSGNTIYF. The chain combines TRBV30 with TRBJ1-3; D ambiguous. The germline V and J ends were trimmed by 0 bases and 1 base, with 4 bases remaining between them. This CDR3 is built from 13 residues. Germline CDR1 and CDR2: GTSNPN and SVGIG (reference sequence).

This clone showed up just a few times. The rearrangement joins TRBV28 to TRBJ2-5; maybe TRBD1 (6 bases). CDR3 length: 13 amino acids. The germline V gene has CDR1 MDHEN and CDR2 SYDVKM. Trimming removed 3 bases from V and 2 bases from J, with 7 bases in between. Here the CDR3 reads CASSLGAQETQYF. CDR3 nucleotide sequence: TGTGCCAGCAGTTTGGGGGCGCAAGAGACCCAGTACTTC.

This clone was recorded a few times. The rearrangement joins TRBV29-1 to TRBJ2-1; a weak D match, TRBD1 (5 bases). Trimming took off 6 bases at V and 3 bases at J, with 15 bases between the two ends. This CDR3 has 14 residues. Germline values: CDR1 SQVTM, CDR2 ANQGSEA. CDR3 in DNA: TGCAGCGTGGGCCCCAGGGTAGGCTACAATGAGCAGTTCTTC. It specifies CSVGPRVGYNEQFF.

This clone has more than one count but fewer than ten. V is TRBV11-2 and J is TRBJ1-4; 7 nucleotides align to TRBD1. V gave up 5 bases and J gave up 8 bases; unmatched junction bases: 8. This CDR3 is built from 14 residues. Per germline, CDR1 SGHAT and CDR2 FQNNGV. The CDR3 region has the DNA TGTGCCAGCAGCAACCAGGGGGTCGGGGAAAAACTGTTTTTT. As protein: CASSNQGVGEKLFF.

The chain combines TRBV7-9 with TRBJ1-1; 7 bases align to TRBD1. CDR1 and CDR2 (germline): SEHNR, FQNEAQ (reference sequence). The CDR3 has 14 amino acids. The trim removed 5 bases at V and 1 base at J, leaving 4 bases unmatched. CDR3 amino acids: CASSPGQSNTEAFF. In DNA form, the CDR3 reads TGTGCCAGCAGCCCGGGACAGTCGAACACTGAAGCTTTCTTT.

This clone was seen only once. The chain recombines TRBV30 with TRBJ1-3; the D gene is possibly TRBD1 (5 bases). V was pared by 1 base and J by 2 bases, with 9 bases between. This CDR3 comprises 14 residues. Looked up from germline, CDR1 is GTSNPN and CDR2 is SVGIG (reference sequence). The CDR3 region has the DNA TGTGCCTGGAGTGACAGGACCCCTGGAAACACCATATATTTT. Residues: CAWSDRTPGNTIYF.

CDR3: CASSPDRGLGQPQHF. In DNA, the CDR3 is TGTGCCAGCAGCCCGGACAGGGGGCTTGGTCAGCCCCAGCATTTT. The chain joins TRBV28 to TRBJ1-5, with 11 bases fitting TRBD1. There are 15 residues in the CDR3. The V and J ends lost 6 bases and 6 bases, in that order; junction bases with no gene match: 7. Per the germline V gene, CDR1 is MDHEN and CDR2 is SYDVKM.